This T cell receptor beta chain comes out of a study of CD4 T cells in relation to SARS-CoV-2 and coronaviruses. Study-level background: Crossreactive spike epitopes shared across donors were mapped to their HLA restriction. Findings and caveats of the study: About 64% of donors had memory CD4+ clonotypes crossrecognizing SARS-CoV-2 and common cold coronavirus spike. The assay detects memory recall responses, not culture-primed primary responses.

A word on this clone: The antigen is undetermined.

Germline V lookup: CDR1 SGHRS, CDR2 YFSETQ. The CDR3 runs 16 residues. V shed 0 bases, J shed 6 bases, and the junction held 8 bases outside the gene matches. Some clones are missing from TCRdb's copy, which holds only in-frame ones; the method was immunoSEQ multiplex PCR. The table lists 36,000 or so clones, 77% of them singletons. The sequenced sample was memory CD4+ T cells from PBMCs, cultured in vitro. V and J are TRBV5-1 and TRBJ2-2; 7 bases are shared with TRBD2. This TCR was recovered from an adult with COVID-19. The CDR3 loop is CASSLVRTSDPGELFF. For the CDR3, the DNA is TGCGCCAGCAGCTTGGTTAGGACTAGTGATCCCGGGGAGCTGTTTTTT.